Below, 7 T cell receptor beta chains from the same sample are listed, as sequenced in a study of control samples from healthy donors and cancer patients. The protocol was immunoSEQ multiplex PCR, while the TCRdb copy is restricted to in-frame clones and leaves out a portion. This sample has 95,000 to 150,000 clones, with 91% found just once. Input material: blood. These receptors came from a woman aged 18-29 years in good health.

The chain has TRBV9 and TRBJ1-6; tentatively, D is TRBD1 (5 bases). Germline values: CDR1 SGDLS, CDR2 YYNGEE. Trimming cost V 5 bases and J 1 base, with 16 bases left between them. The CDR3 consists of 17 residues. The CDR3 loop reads CASRRGDGTSYNSPLHF. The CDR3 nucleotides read TGTGCCAGCAGACGAGGGGACGGAACATCCTATAATTCACCCCTCCACTTT.

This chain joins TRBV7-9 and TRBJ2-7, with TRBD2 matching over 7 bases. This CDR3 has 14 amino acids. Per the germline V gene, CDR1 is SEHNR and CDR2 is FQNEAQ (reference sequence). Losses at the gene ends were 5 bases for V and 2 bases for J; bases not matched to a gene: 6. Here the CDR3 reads CASSLTSATYEQYF. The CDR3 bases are TGTGCCAGCAGCCTTACTAGCGCGACCTACGAGCAGTACTTC.

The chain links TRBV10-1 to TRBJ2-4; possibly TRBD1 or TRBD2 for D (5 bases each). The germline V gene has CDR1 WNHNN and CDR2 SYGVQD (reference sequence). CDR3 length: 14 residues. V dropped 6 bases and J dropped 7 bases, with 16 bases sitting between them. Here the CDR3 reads CASSSGTTLNIQYF. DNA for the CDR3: TGCGCCAGCAGCTCGGGGACCACCCTGAACATTCAGTACTTC.

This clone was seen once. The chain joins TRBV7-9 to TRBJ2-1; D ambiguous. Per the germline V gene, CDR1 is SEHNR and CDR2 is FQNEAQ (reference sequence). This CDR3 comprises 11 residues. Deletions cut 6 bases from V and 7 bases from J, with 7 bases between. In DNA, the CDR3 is TGTGCCAGCAGGACCCGGAATGAGCAGTTCTTC. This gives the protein CASRTRNEQFF.

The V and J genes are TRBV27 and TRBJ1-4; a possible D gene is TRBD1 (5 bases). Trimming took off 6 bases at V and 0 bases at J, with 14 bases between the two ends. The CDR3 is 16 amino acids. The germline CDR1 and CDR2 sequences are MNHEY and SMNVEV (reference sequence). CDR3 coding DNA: TGTGCCAGCAGAGCGGAGGGGAGGGCAACTAATGAAAAACTGTTTTTT. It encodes CASRAEGRATNEKLFF.

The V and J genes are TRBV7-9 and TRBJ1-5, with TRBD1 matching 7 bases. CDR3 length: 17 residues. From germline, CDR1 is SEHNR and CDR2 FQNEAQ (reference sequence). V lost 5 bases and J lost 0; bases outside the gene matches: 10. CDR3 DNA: TGTGCCAGCAGCCTAGACACCGGGACAGTTAGCAATCAGCCCCAGCATTTT. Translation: CASSLDTGTVSNQPQHF.

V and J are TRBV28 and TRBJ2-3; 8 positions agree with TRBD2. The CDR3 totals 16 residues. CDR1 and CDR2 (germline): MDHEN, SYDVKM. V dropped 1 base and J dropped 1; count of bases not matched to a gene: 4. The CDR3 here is CASSLFAGGGTDTQYF. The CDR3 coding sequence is TGTGCCAGCAGTTTATTTGCGGGAGGTGGCACAGATACGCAGTATTTT.